This TCR beta chain was found in a study of T cells after yellow fever vaccination. Study at large: Any fraction with a low cell number was prepared using SMART-Seq v4 Ultra Low Input.

Template switching with 5'RACE generated the TCR cDNA and added a universal primer site and UMIs. Each CDR3 protein is one row after TCRdb ran MiXCR on the 5' RACE reads. The sample includes around 350,000 distinct CDR3 sequences, over 5% of them seen just once. This CDR3 spans 12 amino acids. Germline CDR1 reads SQVTM; CDR2 reads ANQGSEA. Trimming removed 5 bases from V and 2 bases from J, with 9 bases in between. Here the sequenced sample was PBMCs, taken 5 days after the yellow fever booster vaccination. The J gene is TRBJ1-2, the V gene TRBV29-1; no definite D call. The sequence came from a man in his thirties or forties who received the YFV17D yellow fever vaccine. The CDR3 DNA reads as TGCAGCGTTCACAGTTCGAACTATGGCTACACCTTC. Protein sequence: CSVHSSNYGYTF.